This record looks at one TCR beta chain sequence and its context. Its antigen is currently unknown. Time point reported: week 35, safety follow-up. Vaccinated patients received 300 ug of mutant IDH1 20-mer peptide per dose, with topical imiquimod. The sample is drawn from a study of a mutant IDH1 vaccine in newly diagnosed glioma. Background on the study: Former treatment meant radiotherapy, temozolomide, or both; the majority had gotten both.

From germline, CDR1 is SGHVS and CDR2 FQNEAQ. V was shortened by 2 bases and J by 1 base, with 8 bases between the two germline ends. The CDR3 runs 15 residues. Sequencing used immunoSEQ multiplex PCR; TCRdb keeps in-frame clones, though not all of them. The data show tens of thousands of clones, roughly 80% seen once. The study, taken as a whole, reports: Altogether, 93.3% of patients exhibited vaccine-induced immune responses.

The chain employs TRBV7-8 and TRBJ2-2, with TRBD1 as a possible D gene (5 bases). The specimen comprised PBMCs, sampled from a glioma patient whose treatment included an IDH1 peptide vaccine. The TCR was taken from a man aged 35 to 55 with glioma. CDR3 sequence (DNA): TGTGCCAGCAGCTTACGCAGGGAGAACACCGGGGAGCTGTTTTTT. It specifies CASSLRRENTGELFF.